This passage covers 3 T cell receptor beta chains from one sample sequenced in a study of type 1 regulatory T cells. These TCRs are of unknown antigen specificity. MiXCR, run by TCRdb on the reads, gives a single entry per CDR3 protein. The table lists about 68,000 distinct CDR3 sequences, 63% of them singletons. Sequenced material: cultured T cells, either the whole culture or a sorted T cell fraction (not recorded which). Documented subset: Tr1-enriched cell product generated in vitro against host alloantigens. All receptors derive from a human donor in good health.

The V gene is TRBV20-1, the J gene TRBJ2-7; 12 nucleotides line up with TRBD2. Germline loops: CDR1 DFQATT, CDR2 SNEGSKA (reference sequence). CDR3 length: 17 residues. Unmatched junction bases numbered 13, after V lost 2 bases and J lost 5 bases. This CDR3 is CSARKQAMGTSGHEQYF. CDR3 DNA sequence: TGCAGTGCTAGAAAACAAGCGATGGGGACTAGCGGGCACGAGCAGTACTTC.

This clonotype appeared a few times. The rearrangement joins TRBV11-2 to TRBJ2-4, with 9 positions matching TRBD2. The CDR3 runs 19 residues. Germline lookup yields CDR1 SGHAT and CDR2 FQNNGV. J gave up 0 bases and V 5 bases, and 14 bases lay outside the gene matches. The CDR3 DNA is TGTGCCAGCAGCCTGCCCCCGGCTAGCGGGATGATAGCCAAAAACATTCAGTACTTC. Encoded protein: CASSLPPASGMIAKNIQYF. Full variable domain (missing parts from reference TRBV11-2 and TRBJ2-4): EAGVAQSPRYKIIEKRQSVAFWCNPISGHATLYWYQQILGQGPKLLIQFQNNGVVDDSQLPKDRFSAERLKGVDSTLKIQPAKLEDSAVYLCASSLPPASGMIAKNIQYFGAGTRLSVL.

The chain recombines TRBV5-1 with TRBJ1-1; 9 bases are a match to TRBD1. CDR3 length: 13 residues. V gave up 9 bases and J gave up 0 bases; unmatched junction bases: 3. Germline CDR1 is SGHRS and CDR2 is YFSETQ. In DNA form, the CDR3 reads TGCGCCACCCGACAGGGGGTGAACACTGAAGCTTTCTTT. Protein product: CATRQGVNTEAFF.